Listed below are T cell receptor beta chains from one sample, sequenced in a study of blood T cell repertoires in COVID-19. Clones were read by immunoSEQ multiplex PCR, and TCRdb kept only the in-frame ones, dropping some. Of some 60,000 clones listed, approximately 81% are singletons. Sequenced material: peripheral blood. These receptors originate from an elderly woman with active or convalescent COVID-19. The CDR3 runs from the conserved cysteine through the conserved F or W. D genes are given only for firm matches. Some rows mark clone size as missing; the rest say once, few, many or name a class of expanded clone.

V,size,J,D,DNA,CDR3
TRBV7-9,-,TRBJ1-4,-,TGTGCCAGCAGCTTCCAGGGTCCTAATGAAAAACTGTTTTTT,CASSFQGPNEKLFF
TRBV18,-,TRBJ1-1,-,TGTGCCAGCTCACCCGGCGCACAGATGAACACTGAAGCTTTCTTT,CASSPGAQMNTEAFF
TRBV11-2,few,TRBJ1-2,TRBD1,TGTGCCAGCAGCTTATGGGACAGCCAAAACTATGGCTACACCTTC,CASSLWDSQNYGYTF
TRBV7-9,-,TRBJ1-2,-,TGTGCCAGCAGCTTAGATAGCTATGGCTACACCTTC,CASSLDSYGYTF
TRBV3-1/TRBV3-2,-,TRBJ2-2,TRBD1,TGTGCCAGCAGCACCGACAGGGACGGGGCCGGGGAGCTGTTTTTT,CASSTDRDGAGELFF
TRBV9,-,TRBJ2-1,-,TGTGCCAGCAGCCCCAAGGGTCAGCGGGCGACCTACAATGAGCAGTTCTTC,CASSPKGQRATYNEQFF
TRBV3-1/TRBV3-2,-,TRBJ2-1,TRBD2,TGTGCCAGCAGCCAAGATGGGGAGGGGAAGCCCCCCTACAATGAGCAGTTCTTC,CASSQDGEGKPPYNEQFF
TRBV6-5,-,TRBJ2-7,-,TGTGCCAGCAGTTATCGTAACGAGCAGTACTTC,CASSYRNEQYF
TRBV10-3,-,TRBJ2-2,-,TGTGCCATACTAAGTCGGTTGCCCGGGGAGCTGTTTTTT,CAILSRLPGELFF
TRBV19,-,TRBJ2-6,TRBD1,TGTGCCAGTAGCCTCGGGACAGCCTCTGGGGCCAACGTCCTGACTTTC,CASSLGTASGANVLTF
TRBV7-2,-,TRBJ2-3,-,TGTGCCAGCAGCTTATACGACCGGCCGAGGGTCGATACGCAGTATTTT,CASSLYDRPRVDTQYF
TRBV3-1/TRBV3-2,-,TRBJ2-7,-,TGTGCCAGCAGCCCCGGGGACTTCTACGAGCAGTACTTC,CASSPGDFYEQYF
TRBV10-3,once,TRBJ1-2,-,TGTGCCATCAGCGCTGATGGGGGCGGGGGCTACACCTTC,CAISADGGGGYTF
TRBV7-9,-,TRBJ2-6,-,TGTGCCAGCAGACTCTCCCCCGTCCTGACTTTC,CASRLSPVLTF
TRBV24-1,-,TRBJ2-3,TRBD1,TGTGCCACCACCAGCGTAACACAGGGGAGACGAGACACAGATACGCAGTATTTT,CATTSVTQGRRDTDTQYF
TRBV2,-,TRBJ1-2,-,TGTGCCAGCAGCCCCAGACAGCTCTATGGCTACACCTTC,CASSPRQLYGYTF
TRBV7-8,-,TRBJ2-7,-,TGTGCCAGCAGCGCCCGACAGATCTCCTACGAGCAGTACTTC,CASSARQISYEQYF
TRBV14,-,TRBJ2-2,TRBD1,TGTGCCAGCAGCCAAGATTACAGGGGGAAGTCCGGGGAGCTGTTTTTT,CASSQDYRGKSGELFF
TRBV12-5,few,TRBJ2-1,-,TGTGCTAGTGGTTTGGGCGTGCACAATGAGCAGTTCTTC,CASGLGVHNEQFF
TRBV27,-,TRBJ2-7,-,TGTGCCAGCAGTTACCTGGGGACTCAATCCTCCTACGAGCAGTACTTC,CASSYLGTQSSYEQYF
TRBV3-1/TRBV3-2,-,TRBJ2-2,-,TGTGCCAGCAGCCCAAGCACAGGAGGGGTTGCCGGGGAGCTGTTTTTT,CASSPSTGGVAGELFF
TRBV27,-,TRBJ1-3,-,TGTGCCAGCAGTTCTCGGTCGGGGAGCTCTGGAAACACCATATATTTT,CASSSRSGSSGNTIYF
TRBV2,-,TRBJ2-2,TRBD2,TGTGCCAGCCGGACTAGCGGGGGGGCTGCCACCGGGGAGCTGTTTTTT,CASRTSGGAATGELFF
TRBV3-1/TRBV3-2,-,TRBJ2-5,-,TGTGCCAGCAGCCAAGGGACTTTGGAGACCCAGTACTTC,CASSQGTLETQYF
TRBV7-3,-,TRBJ2-3,TRBD2,TGTGCCAGCAGCCCCGGACTAGGCACAGATACGCAGTATTTT,CASSPGLGTDTQYF
TRBV7-2,-,TRBJ1-5,-,TGTGCCAGCAGCTCCGGAGGGCCCCAGCATTTT,CASSSGGPQHF